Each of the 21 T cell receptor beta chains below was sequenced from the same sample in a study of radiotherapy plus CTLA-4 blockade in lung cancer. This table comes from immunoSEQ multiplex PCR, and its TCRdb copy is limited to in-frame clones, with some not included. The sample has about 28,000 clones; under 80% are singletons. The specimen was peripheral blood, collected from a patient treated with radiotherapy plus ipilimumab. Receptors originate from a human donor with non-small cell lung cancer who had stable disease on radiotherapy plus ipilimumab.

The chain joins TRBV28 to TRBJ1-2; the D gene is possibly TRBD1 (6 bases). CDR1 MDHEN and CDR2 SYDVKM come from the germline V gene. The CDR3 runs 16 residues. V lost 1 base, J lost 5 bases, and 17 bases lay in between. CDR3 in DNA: TGTGCCAGCAGTTTATTGGGGGCAGCAAGGGCTTATGGCTACACCTTC. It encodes CASSLLGAARAYGYTF.

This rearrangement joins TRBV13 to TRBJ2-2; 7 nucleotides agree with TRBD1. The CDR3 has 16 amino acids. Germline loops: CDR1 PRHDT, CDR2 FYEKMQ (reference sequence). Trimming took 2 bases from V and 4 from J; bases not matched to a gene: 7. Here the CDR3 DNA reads TGTGCCAGCAGCTTAAAGTCAGGGGGTCTCACCGGGGAGCTGTTTTTT. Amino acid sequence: CASSLKSGGLTGELFF.

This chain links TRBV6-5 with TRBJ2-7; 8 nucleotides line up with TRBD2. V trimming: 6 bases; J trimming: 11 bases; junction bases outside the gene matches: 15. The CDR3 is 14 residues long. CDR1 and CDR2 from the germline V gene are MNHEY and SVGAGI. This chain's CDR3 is CASRFQTSGRKEYF. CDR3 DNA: TGTGCCAGCAGGTTCCAAACTAGCGGAAGGAAGGAGTACTTC.

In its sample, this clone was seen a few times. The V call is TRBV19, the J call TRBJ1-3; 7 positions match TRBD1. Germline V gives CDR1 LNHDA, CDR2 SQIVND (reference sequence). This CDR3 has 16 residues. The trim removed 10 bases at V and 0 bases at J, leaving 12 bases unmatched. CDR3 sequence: CATTGGQALSGNTIYF. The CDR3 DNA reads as TGTGCCACCACTGGAGGACAGGCGCTCTCTGGAAACACCATATATTTT.

The CDR3 DNA sequence: TGTGCCAGCTCTGGTGGACGCTATGGCTACACCTTC. Translation gives CASSGGRYGYTF. This chain joins TRBV18 and TRBJ1-2; unclear D gene. The germline V gene has CDR1 KGHSH and CDR2 LQKENI. The CDR3 contains 12 residues. Deletions cut 6 bases from V and 4 bases from J, with 9 bases between.

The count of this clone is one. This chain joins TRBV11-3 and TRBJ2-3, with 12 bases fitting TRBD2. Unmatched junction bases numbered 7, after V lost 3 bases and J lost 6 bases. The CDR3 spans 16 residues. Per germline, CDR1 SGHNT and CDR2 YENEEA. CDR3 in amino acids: CASSLRTSGAADTQYF. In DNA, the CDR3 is TGTGCCAGCAGCTTGCGGACTAGCGGGGCGGCCGATACGCAGTATTTT.

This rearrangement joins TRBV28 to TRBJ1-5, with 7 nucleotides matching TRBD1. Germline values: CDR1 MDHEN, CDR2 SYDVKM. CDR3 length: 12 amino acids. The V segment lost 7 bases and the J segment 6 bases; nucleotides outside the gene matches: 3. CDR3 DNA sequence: TGTGCCAGCATTACAGGGGCTCAGCCCCAGCATTTT. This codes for CASITGAQPQHF.

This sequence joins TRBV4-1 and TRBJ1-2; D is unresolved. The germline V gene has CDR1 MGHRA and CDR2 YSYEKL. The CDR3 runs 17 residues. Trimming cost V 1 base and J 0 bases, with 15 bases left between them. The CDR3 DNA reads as TGCGCCAGCAGCCAAGCCGTGCTCGGGTGGGCTAACTATGGCTACACCTTC. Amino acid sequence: CASSQAVLGWANYGYTF.

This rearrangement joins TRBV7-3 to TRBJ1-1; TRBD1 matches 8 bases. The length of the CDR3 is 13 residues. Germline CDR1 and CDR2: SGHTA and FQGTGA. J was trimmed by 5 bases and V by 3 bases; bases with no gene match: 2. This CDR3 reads CASSLQGATEAFF. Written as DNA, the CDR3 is TGTGCCAGCAGCTTGCAGGGGGCGACTGAAGCTTTCTTT.

CDR3 loop: CASSPRGEALTATNEKLFF. In nucleotides, the CDR3 is TGCGCCAGCAGCCCCCGGGGGGAGGCGTTAACTGCAACTAATGAAAAACTGTTTTTT. The genes are TRBV4-3 and TRBJ1-4; TRBD1 is a possible D gene (5 bases). From germline, CDR1 is LGHNA and CDR2 YSLEER. The CDR3 covers 19 residues. V was trimmed by 4 bases and J by 0 bases, leaving 21 bases between them.

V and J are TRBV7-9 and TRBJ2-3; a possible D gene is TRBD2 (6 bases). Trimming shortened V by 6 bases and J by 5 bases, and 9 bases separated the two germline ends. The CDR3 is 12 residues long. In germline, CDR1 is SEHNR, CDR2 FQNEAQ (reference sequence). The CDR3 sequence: CASRSGGDTQYF. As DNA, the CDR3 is TGTGCCAGCAGATCCGGGGGAGATACGCAGTATTTT.

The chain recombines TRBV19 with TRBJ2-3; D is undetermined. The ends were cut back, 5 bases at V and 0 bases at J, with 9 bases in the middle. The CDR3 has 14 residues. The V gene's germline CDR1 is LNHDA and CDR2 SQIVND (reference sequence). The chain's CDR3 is CASSGFSSTDTQYF. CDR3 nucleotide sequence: TGTGCCAGTAGTGGCTTCAGCAGCACAGATACGCAGTATTTT.

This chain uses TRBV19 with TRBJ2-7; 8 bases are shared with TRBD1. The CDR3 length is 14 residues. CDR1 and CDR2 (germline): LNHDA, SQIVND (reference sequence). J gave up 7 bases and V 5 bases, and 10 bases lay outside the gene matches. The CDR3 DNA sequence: TGTGCCAGTAGTCTTGGACAGGGTGAGGGGGAGCAGTACTTC. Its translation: CASSLGQGEGEQYF. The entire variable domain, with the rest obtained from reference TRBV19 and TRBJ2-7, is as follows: DGGITQSPKYLFRKEGQNVTLSCEQNLNHDAMYWYRQDPGQGLRLIYYSQIVNDFQKGDIAEGYSVSREKKESFPLTVTSAQKNPTAFYLCASSLGQGEGEQYFGPGTRLTVT.

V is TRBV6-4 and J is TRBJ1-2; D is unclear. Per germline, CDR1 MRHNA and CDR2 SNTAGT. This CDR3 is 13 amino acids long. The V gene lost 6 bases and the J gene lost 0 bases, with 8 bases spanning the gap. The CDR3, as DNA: TGTGCCAGCAGGGACCAAACTAACTATGGCTACACCTTC. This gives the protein CASRDQTNYGYTF.

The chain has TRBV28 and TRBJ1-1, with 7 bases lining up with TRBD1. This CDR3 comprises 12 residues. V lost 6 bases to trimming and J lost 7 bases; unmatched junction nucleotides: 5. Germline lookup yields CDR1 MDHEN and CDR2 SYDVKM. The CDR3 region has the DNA TGTGCCAGCAGCTCCGGGACAGTTGAAGCTTTCTTT. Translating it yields CASSSGTVEAFF.

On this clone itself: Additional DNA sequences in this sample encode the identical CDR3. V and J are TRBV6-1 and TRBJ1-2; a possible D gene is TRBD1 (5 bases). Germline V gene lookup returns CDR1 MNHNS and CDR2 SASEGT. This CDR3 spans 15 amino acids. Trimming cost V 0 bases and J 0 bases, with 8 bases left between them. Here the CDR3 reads CASSEARGANYGYTF. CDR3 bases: TGTGCCAGCAGTGAAGCTCGAGGGGCTAACTATGGCTACACCTTC.

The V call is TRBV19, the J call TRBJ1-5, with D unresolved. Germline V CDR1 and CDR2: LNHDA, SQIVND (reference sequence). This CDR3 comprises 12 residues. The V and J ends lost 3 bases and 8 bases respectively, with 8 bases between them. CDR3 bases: TGTGCCAGTAGTATTGAGAGCAAGCCCCAGCATTTT. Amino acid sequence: CASSIESKPQHF.

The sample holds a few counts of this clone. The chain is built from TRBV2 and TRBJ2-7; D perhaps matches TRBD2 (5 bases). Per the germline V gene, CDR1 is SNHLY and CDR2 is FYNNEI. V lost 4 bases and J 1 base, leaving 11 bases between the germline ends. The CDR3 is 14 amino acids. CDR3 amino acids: CASSVISGSYEQYF. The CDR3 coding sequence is TGTGCCAGCAGTGTCATAAGCGGATCCTACGAGCAGTACTTC.

The CDR3 loop is CASSVGSGTQYF. The DNA for the CDR3 is TGTGCCAGCAGTGTGGGGTCCGGGACCCAGTACTTC. J is TRBJ2-5 and V is TRBV2; no clear D gene. Looked up from germline, CDR1 is SNHLY and CDR2 is FYNNEI. The CDR3 length is 12 residues. V was cut by 4 bases and J by 7 bases, with 10 bases left in between.

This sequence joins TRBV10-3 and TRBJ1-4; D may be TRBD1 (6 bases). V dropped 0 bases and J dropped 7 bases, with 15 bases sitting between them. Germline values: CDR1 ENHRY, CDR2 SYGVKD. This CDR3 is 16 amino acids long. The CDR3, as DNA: TGTGCCATCAGTGAGTCTTGGACAGACTCAGGTGAAAAACTGTTTTTT. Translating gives CAISESWTDSGEKLFF.

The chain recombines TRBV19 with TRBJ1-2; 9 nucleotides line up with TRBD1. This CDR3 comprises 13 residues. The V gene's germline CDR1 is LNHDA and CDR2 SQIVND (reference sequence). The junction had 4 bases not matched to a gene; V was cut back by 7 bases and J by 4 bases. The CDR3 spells CASKPGQGYGYTF. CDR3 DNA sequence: TGTGCCAGTAAACCGGGACAGGGCTATGGCTACACCTTC.